Shown below are 27 T cell receptor beta chains from a single sample sequenced in a study of shared clonotypes between healthy human individuals. Measured with immunoSEQ multiplex PCR; TCRdb has only the in-frame clones, and not every one. The sample shows about 590,000 clones, about 95% of them seen only once. Terminally differentiated effector memory CD45RA+ cells were excluded from the naive CD8 cells, which were CD45RO-negative and positively selected for CCR7. Sequenced input: naive CD8+ T cells sorted from blood. Source of these receptors: a woman in her twenties or thirties in good health.

The chain links TRBV28 to TRBJ2-3; D gene unclear. This CDR3 has 15 residues. The germline V and J ends were trimmed by 3 bases and 0 bases, with 10 bases remaining between them. Germline-derived CDR1 and CDR2 are MDHEN and SYDVKM. The CDR3 region is CASSFSYDSTDTQYF. The CDR3 DNA sequence: TGTGCCAGCAGTTTTTCCTACGACAGCACAGATACGCAGTATTTT.

This sequence joins TRBV28 and TRBJ2-2; the match to TRBD2 covers 10 bases. The germline gives CDR1 MDHEN, CDR2 SYDVKM. The V segment lost 5 bases and the J segment 1 base; nucleotides outside the gene matches: 10. The CDR3 length is 18 residues. The CDR3 nucleotides read TGTGCCAGCAGTCCCTACCTAGCGGGAGTAAAGAACACCGGGGAGCTGTTTTTT. Translation: CASSPYLAGVKNTGELFF. The full variable domain, with the rest looked up from reference TRBV28 and TRBJ2-2, is DVKVTQSSRYLVKRTGEKVFLECVQDMDHENMFWYRQDPGLGLRLIYFSYDVKMKEKGDIPEGYSVSREKKERFSLILESASTNQTSMYLCASSPYLAGVKNTGELFFGEGSRLTVL.

The V and J genes are TRBV19 and TRBJ1-5; TRBD1 might be the D (5 bases). The CDR3 has 14 residues. Trimming left V 5 bases short and J 7 bases short, with 15 bases between. Germline values: CDR1 LNHDA, CDR2 SQIVND (reference sequence). The CDR3 region has the DNA TGTGCCAGTAGTGAATCGGGCAGGGACCAGCCCCAGCATTTT. Translated: CASSESGRDQPQHF.

The V and J genes are TRBV2 and TRBJ2-7, with a possible D match to TRBD1 (6 bases). The CDR3 consists of 13 residues. Germline V gene sequence: CDR1 SNHLY, CDR2 FYNNEI. V lost 7 bases and J lost 1, with 11 bases in between. The CDR3 loop reads CASMGARSYEQYF. CDR3 DNA sequence: TGTGCCAGCATGGGGGCTAGATCCTACGAGCAGTACTTC.

The genes are TRBV28 and TRBJ1-5; D gene unclear. There are 14 residues in the CDR3. CDR1 MDHEN and CDR2 SYDVKM come from the germline V gene. V shed 4 bases and J shed 3 bases, with 10 bases lying between them. The CDR3 coding sequence is TGTGCCAGCAGTTCCCGGGCCATCAATCAGCCCCAGCATTTT. Amino acids: CASSSRAINQPQHF.

This clone is a singleton in its sample. The rearrangement uses TRBV5-4 and TRBJ2-2; D is uncertain. The CDR3 sequence is 11 residues long. Looked up from germline, CDR1 is SGHNT and CDR2 is YYREEE (reference sequence). Trimming pared 4 bases from V and 4 bases from J, leaving 2 bases between. The CDR3 DNA reads as TGTGCCAGCAGCGCCACCGGGGAGCTGTTTTTT. Translated, it gives CASSATGELFF.

This chain links TRBV7-3 with TRBJ2-7; either TRBD1 or TRBD2 may fit D (5 bases each). The V gene lost 4 bases and the J gene lost 5 bases, with 18 bases spanning the gap. The germline CDR1 and CDR2 sequences are SGHTA and FQGTGA. This CDR3 spans 15 amino acids. In DNA form, the CDR3 reads TGTGCCAGCAGCTCATCCGGGACCCAGGACCACGAGCAGTACTTC. Encoded protein: CASSSSGTQDHEQYF.

The chain links TRBV27 to TRBJ2-5; perhaps TRBD2 as D (6 bases). Germline assignment: CDR1 MNHEY and CDR2 SMNVEV (reference sequence). CDR3 length equals 11 residues. The germline V and J ends were trimmed by 8 bases and 10 bases, with 14 bases remaining between them. The CDR3 DNA sequence: TGTGCCAGCCGGGTCGGGGGTGTCCAGTACTTC. This codes for CASRVGGVQYF.

This rearrangement joins TRBV4-1 to TRBJ2-2; D is unresolved. Trimming shortened V by 4 bases and J by 8 bases, and 20 bases separated the two germline ends. CDR1 and CDR2 from the germline V gene are MGHRA and YSYEKL. The CDR3 is 16 amino acids. The CDR3 DNA reads TGCGCCAGCAGCCCCTTGACACCCGGATCGGGTGGGGAGCTGTTTTTT. Its translation is CASSPLTPGSGGELFF.

The chain recombines TRBV6-5 with TRBJ1-1; tentatively, D is TRBD1 (5 bases). The CDR3 is 14 amino acids. Germline CDR1 and CDR2: MNHEY and SVGAGI. Trimming cost V 1 base and J 2 bases, with 8 bases left between them. CDR3 bases: TGTGCCAGCAGTTACTGGGGCGAAAACACTGAAGCTTTCTTT. As protein: CASSYWGENTEAFF.

The chain is built from TRBV4-2 and TRBJ2-3; 14 bases match TRBD2. The CDR3 runs to 18 residues. Germline V CDR1 and CDR2: LGHNA, YNFKEQ. V shed 0 bases and J 7 bases; nucleotides not matched to a gene: 9. CDR3 sequence (DNA): TGTGCCAGCAGCCAAGATTTGGGGACTAGCGGGAGTTCAAATACGCAGTATTTT. This codes for CASSQDLGTSGSSNTQYF.

The V call is TRBV6-5, the J call TRBJ2-7; D is perhaps TRBD1 or TRBD2 (5 bases each). CDR1 MNHEY and CDR2 SVGAGI come from the germline V gene. There are 14 residues in the CDR3. Trimming left V 2 bases short and J 2 bases short, with 10 bases between. CDR3 DNA: TGTGCCAGCAGTTACGGTGAGGGGACCTACGAGCAGTACTTC. The encoded protein is CASSYGEGTYEQYF.

CDR3 region: CASSLGGRVGYEQYF. The CDR3 DNA reads as TGCGCCAGCAGCTTGGGGGGCAGGGTAGGCTACGAGCAGTACTTC. The chain couples TRBV5-1 to TRBJ2-7; D may be TRBD1 (5 bases). Germline V gene sequence: CDR1 SGHRS, CDR2 YFSETQ. The CDR3 is made up of 15 amino acids. With 0 bases removed from V and 3 bases from J, the gap between germline ends came to 13 bases.

The V gene is TRBV16, the J gene TRBJ1-5; 8 bases are a match to TRBD1. CDR3 length equals 15 residues. The V segment lost 4 bases and the J segment 7 bases; nucleotides outside the gene matches: 9. Germline V gene lookup returns CDR1 KGHSY and CDR2 FQNENV. The CDR3, as DNA: TGTGCCAGCAGCCCCTCTGACAGGGGCTACCAGCCCCAGCATTTT. It specifies CASSPSDRGYQPQHF.

This clone was counted a few times. The chain joins TRBV4-1 to TRBJ1-1; 9 positions match TRBD1. With 5 bases clipped from V and 2 bases from J, the junction kept 3 bases outside the gene matches. This CDR3 is 14 amino acids long. CDR1 MGHRA and CDR2 YSYEKL come from the germline V gene. The CDR3 sequence: CASSMTGGNTEAFF. Written as DNA, the CDR3 is TGCGCCAGCAGCATGACAGGGGGAAACACTGAAGCTTTCTTT.

This clone has just one count. This rearrangement joins TRBV27 to TRBJ2-1; 11 bases are a match to TRBD2. Germline V lookup: CDR1 MNHEY, CDR2 SMNVEV (reference sequence). V dropped 9 bases and J dropped 0; count of bases not matched to a gene: 4. This CDR3 has 15 residues. The CDR3 here is CASLAGGSSYNEQFF. The CDR3 nucleotides are TGTGCCAGTCTAGCGGGAGGAAGCTCCTACAATGAGCAGTTCTTC.

The V and J genes are TRBV29-1 and TRBJ2-7; no clear D. The CDR3 is made up of 13 amino acids. Trimming stripped 0 bases from V and 5 bases from J, with 11 bases between. Germline-derived CDR1 and CDR2 are SQVTM and ANQGSEA. In DNA form, the CDR3 reads TGCAGCGTTGAAGAAGCCCCCGGGCACGAGCAGTACTTC. Its protein is CSVEEAPGHEQYF.

The V and J genes are TRBV11-3 and TRBJ2-7; TRBD2 agrees at 10 bases. Germline CDR1 and CDR2: SGHNT and YENEEA. The V segment lost 4 bases and the J segment 4 bases; nucleotides outside the gene matches: 7. This CDR3 has 15 amino acids. Here the CDR3 reads CASSSTTSGIYEQYF. The CDR3 coding sequence is TGTGCCAGCAGCTCCACAACTAGCGGGATTTACGAGCAGTACTTC.

The V and J genes are TRBV15 and TRBJ1-1; D gene unclear. The germline V gene has CDR1 LNHNV and CDR2 YYDKDF (reference sequence). V lost 3 bases and J lost 10, with 12 bases in between. The CDR3 is 12 residues long. CDR3 sequence reads: CATSREGDRAFF. CDR3 sequence (DNA): TGTGCCACCAGCAGGGAGGGCGATCGAGCTTTCTTT.

The chain couples TRBV19 to TRBJ1-1, with 7 bases matching TRBD1. CDR1 and CDR2 from the germline V gene are LNHDA and SQIVND (reference sequence). The V segment lost 4 bases and the J segment 1 base; nucleotides outside the gene matches: 6. The CDR3 covers 15 residues. The DNA for the CDR3 is TGTGCCAGTAGTAACCGACAGGGAGGGAACACTGAAGCTTTCTTT. Residues: CASSNRQGGNTEAFF.

This chain uses TRBV6-1 with TRBJ2-7, with D unresolved. Trimming took 5 bases from V and 2 from J, leaving 13 bases between them. The V gene's germline CDR1 is MNHNS and CDR2 SASEGT. The CDR3 runs 14 residues. CDR3 amino acids: CASSTGPGPYEQYF. The CDR3 bases are TGTGCCAGCAGTACGGGCCCTGGGCCCTACGAGCAGTACTTC.

This chain links TRBV13 with TRBJ2-7, with D perhaps matching TRBD1 (5 bases). V shed 1 base and J shed 4 bases, with 11 bases lying between them. Germline loops: CDR1 PRHDT, CDR2 FYEKMQ (reference sequence). There are 14 residues in the CDR3. DNA of the CDR3: TGTGCCAGCAGCTTAGCTCCAGGGAAGTACGAGCAGTACTTC. Translation: CASSLAPGKYEQYF.

This clone turned up a few times. The chain carries TRBV7-9 and TRBJ1-5, with D possibly being TRBD1 (5 bases). The CDR3 contains 15 residues. Trimming left V 6 bases short and J 1 base short, with 13 bases between. CDR1 is SEHNR, CDR2 FQNEAQ, per germline (reference sequence). As DNA, the CDR3 is TGTGCCAGCAGTCCGGACACGCGGAGCAATCAGCCCCAGCATTTT. Amino acid sequence: CASSPDTRSNQPQHF.

The chain links TRBV11-2 to TRBJ2-7, with 8 nucleotides matching TRBD1. The CDR3 sequence is 17 residues long. Germline V lookup: CDR1 SGHAT, CDR2 FQNNGV. V lost 0 bases to trimming and J lost 3 bases; unmatched junction nucleotides: 10. As DNA, the CDR3 is TGTGCCAGCAGCTTAGATCTTTTACAGGGGGGTTTCTACGAGCAGTACTTC. Protein product: CASSLDLLQGGFYEQYF.

The chain joins TRBV7-3 to TRBJ1-3; D gene ambiguous. This CDR3 contains 14 residues. Per germline, CDR1 SGHTA and CDR2 FQGTGA. V shed 5 bases and J shed 3 bases, with 11 bases lying between them. CDR3 bases: TGTGCCAGCAGCGTAGACGGCTTTGGAAACACCATATATTTT. Encoded protein: CASSVDGFGNTIYF.

This clone was seen a single time. The chain joins TRBV10-3 to TRBJ1-1, with TRBD1 identical over 8 bases. Germline values: CDR1 ENHRY, CDR2 SYGVKD. The CDR3 contains 17 residues. Trimming at V came to 6 bases and at J to 0 bases, leaving 12 bases not matched to a gene. CDR3 region: CAISGDTGGYMNTEAFF. For the CDR3, the DNA is TGTGCCATCAGCGGAGATACAGGGGGGTATATGAACACTGAAGCTTTCTTT.

The rearrangement uses TRBV6-5 and TRBJ2-7; TRBD2 might be the D (5 bases). Looked up from germline, CDR1 is MNHEY and CDR2 is SVGAGI. There are 15 residues in the CDR3. The V end lost 6 bases, the J end lost 3 bases, and 18 bases lay between the germline ends. Here the CDR3 reads CASRFFPGSDYEQYF. In DNA form, the CDR3 reads TGTGCCAGCAGATTTTTTCCGGGGTCCGACTACGAGCAGTACTTC.